This TCR beta chain was sequenced in a study of blood T cell repertoires in COVID-19. The protocol was immunoSEQ multiplex PCR, while the TCRdb copy is restricted to in-frame clones and leaves out a portion. The data show about 100,000 clones, roughly nine tenths seen once. The trim removed 5 bases at V and 7 bases at J, leaving 3 bases unmatched. The CDR3 has 13 amino acids. The clonotype comes from a man aged 45-65 years with active COVID-19. The chain combines TRBV12-3 or TRBV12-4 with TRBJ2-1, with 9 bases identical to TRBD1. The source material was peripheral blood. CDR3 coding DNA: TGTGCCAGCAGTCCACAGGGGGCTAATGAGCAGTTCTTC. This translates into CASSPQGANEQFF.